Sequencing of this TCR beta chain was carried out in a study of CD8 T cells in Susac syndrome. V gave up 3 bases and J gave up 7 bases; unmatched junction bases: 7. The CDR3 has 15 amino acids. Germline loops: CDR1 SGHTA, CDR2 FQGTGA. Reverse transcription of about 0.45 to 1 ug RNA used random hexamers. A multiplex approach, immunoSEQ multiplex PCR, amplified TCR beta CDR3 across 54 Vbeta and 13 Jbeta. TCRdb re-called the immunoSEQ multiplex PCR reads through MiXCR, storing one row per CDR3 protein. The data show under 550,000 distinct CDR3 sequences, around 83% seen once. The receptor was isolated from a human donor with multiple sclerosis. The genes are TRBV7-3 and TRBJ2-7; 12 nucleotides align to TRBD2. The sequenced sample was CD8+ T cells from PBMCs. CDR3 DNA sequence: TGTGCCAGCAGCTTGGGACTAGCGGGTGCCGGGGAGCAGTACTTC. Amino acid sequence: CASSLGLAGAGEQYF.